The 25 T cell receptor beta chains below all came from one sample that was sequenced in a study of T cell clonality in common variable immunodeficiency. The protocol was immunoSEQ multiplex PCR, while the TCRdb copy is restricted to in-frame clones and leaves out a portion. In total the sample includes about 60,000 clones, none of them seen once. The sample was peripheral blood mononuclear cells. These receptor sequences come from a person aged 18 to 70 in good health.

This clone appeared many times. The read stops 3 residues short of the end of the CDR3; the missing end is completed from the germline J gene. The chain recombines TRBV7-8 with TRBJ2-7, with TRBD2 matching over 9 bases. After removal of 2 bases from V and 2 bases from J, the junction contained 4 bases not matched to a gene. The CDR3 consists of 15 residues. Germline V lookup: CDR1 SGHVS, CDR2 FQNEAQ. This CDR3 is CASSLLRGGTYEQYF. The sequenced part of the CDR3 DNA is TGTGCCAGCAGCTTATTGCGGGGGGGGACCTACGAG.

The table lists this clone with many counts. CDR3 DNA, as far as it was read: TGCGCCAGCAGCTTGTCGCTAGCGGATTCCTACGAG. Encoded protein: CASSLSLADSYE. The CDR3 as a whole reads CASSLSLADSYEQYF. The chain recombines TRBV5-1 with TRBJ2-7; 7 bases line up with TRBD2. The DNA ends 3 residues before the CDR3 does, and the rest of the CDR3 is filled in from the germline J gene. The germline V gene has CDR1 SGHRS and CDR2 YFSETQ. The CDR3 contains 15 residues. The trim removed 1 base at V and 1 base at J, leaving 5 bases unmatched.

This clone was recorded many times. The DNA ends 3 residues before the CDR3 does, and the rest of the CDR3 is filled in from the germline J gene. V usage is TRBV4-1 and J usage is TRBJ1-6, with TRBD1 matching over 9 bases. CDR3 size: 15 residues. Trimming at V came to 4 bases and at J to 7 bases, leaving 5 bases not matched to a gene. Germline V lookup: CDR1 MGHRA, CDR2 YSYEKL. CDR3 DNA (partial): TGCGCCAGCAGCCCTGGACAGGGGTCAAATTCACCC. Protein product: CASSPGQGSNSP. The whole CDR3 is CASSPGQGSNSPLHF.

This clone was counted ten times or more. Sequencing ends 3 residues short of the CDR3 end; the germline J gene provides the rest. V is TRBV18 and J is TRBJ1-4, with D unclear. Trimming shortened V by 2 bases and J by 4 bases, and 14 bases separated the two germline ends. The CDR3 spans 16 residues. Germline assignment: CDR1 KGHSH and CDR2 LQKENI. CDR3 DNA (partial): TGTGCCAGCTCACCATCGGACTACGGTTATAATGAAAAA. Amino acids: CASSPSDYGYNEK. The CDR3 as a whole reads CASSPSDYGYNEKLFF. The full variable domain, its missing parts supplied by reference TRBV18 and TRBJ1-4, is NAGVMQNPRHLVRRRGQEARLRCSPMKGHSHVYWYRQLPEEGLKFMVYLQKENIIDESGMPKERFSAEFPKEGPSILRIQQVVRGDSAAYFCASSPSDYGYNEKLFFGSGTQLSVL.

In this sample, this clone turned up many times. The read ends 3 residues shy of where the CDR3 ends; the end is completed using the germline J gene. The rearrangement uses TRBV27 and TRBJ2-2, with TRBD1 matching 11 bases. The junction had 13 bases not matched to a gene; V was cut back by 8 bases and J by 2 bases. The CDR3 loop spans 18 amino acids. The V gene's germline CDR1 is MNHEY and CDR2 SMNVEV (reference sequence). The sequenced part of the CDR3 DNA is TGTGCCAGCCGTCCCTGGCCCGGGACAGGGGGAAACACCGGGGAG. This gives the protein CASRPWPGTGGNTGE. The entire CDR3 reads CASRPWPGTGGNTGELFF.

This clone was counted many times. The CDR3 goes on 3 residues after the read ends, and that part is filled in from the germline J gene. J is TRBJ2-1 and V is TRBV20-1; a weak D match, TRBD2 (5 bases). Germline CDR1 reads DFQATT; CDR2 reads SNEGSKA (reference sequence). V gave up 6 bases and J gave up 8 bases, with 17 bases separating them. This CDR3 is built from 13 residues. The CDR3 here is CSAAGFPTDEQFF. The covered CDR3 bases are TGCAGTGCGGCGGGTTTCCCGACGGATGAG.

This clone was seen a few times. The observed sequence ends 3 residues before the CDR3 terminus, with the missing tail filled in from the germline J gene. V gene TRBV18 combines with J gene TRBJ2-5; 16 nucleotides line up with TRBD2. This CDR3 region has 18 residues. V shed 3 bases, J shed 1 base, and the junction held 5 bases outside the gene matches. CDR1 and CDR2 from the germline V gene are KGHSH and LQKENI. The sequenced part of the CDR3 DNA is TGTGCCAGCTCACCGGGACTAGCGGGAGGGCCGGGCCAAGAGACC. The encoded protein is CASSPGLAGGPGQET. The whole CDR3 is CASSPGLAGGPGQETQYF.

This clone came up many times. Read sequence stops 3 residues before the CDR3 end, and the germline J gene provides the missing end. This chain connects TRBV30 to TRBJ1-1, with TRBD1 matching over 7 bases. The CDR3 consists of 15 residues. The germline gives CDR1 GTSNPN, CDR2 SVGIG (reference sequence). V gave up 0 bases and J gave up 5 bases; unmatched junction bases: 9. The CDR3 DNA, read in part, is TGTGCCTGGAGTGTACCGCGGACAGGAGTGACTGAA. Translation gives CAWSVPRTGVTE. The entire CDR3 sequence reads CAWSVPRTGVTEAFF.

Many counts were recorded for this clone. Read data end 3 residues before the CDR3 end; the end is taken from the germline J gene. The chain couples TRBV19 to TRBJ1-5; 8 bases match TRBD1. V gave up 10 bases and J gave up 1 base; unmatched junction bases: 3. CDR1 and CDR2 (germline): LNHDA, SQIVND (reference sequence). This CDR3 spans 13 amino acids. Here the CDR3 reads CATDRGSNQPQHF. The part of the CDR3 DNA that was read is TGTGCCACCGACAGGGGAAGCAATCAGCCC. Full variable domain (outside the CDR3, taken from reference TRBV19 and TRBJ1-5): DGGITQSPKYLFRKEGQNVTLSCEQNLNHDAMYWYRQDPGQGLRLIYYSQIVNDFQKGDIAEGYSVSREKKESFPLTVTSAQKNPTAFYLCATDRGSNQPQHFGDGTRLSIL.

This clone was counted ten times or more. Sequencing ends 3 residues short of the CDR3 end; the germline J gene provides the rest. The V and J genes are TRBV19 and TRBJ2-1; 12 nucleotides line up with TRBD2. The CDR3 consists of 16 residues. Germline V gene data show CDR1 as LNHDA and CDR2 as SQIVND (reference sequence). The junction had 0 bases not matched to a gene; V was cut back by 1 base and J by 2 bases. CDR3 DNA, as far as it was read: TGTGCCAGTAGTATAGCTAGCGGGAGGGCCTACAATGAG. This sequence encodes CASSIASGRAYNE. The CDR3, in full, reads CASSIASGRAYNEQFF.

This clone was seen many times. Read data end 3 residues before the CDR3 end; the end is taken from the germline J gene. The V and J genes are TRBV5-1 and TRBJ1-4; possible D gene TRBD1, 5 bases. CDR3 length: 14 amino acids. Germline CDR1 reads SGHRS; CDR2 reads YFSETQ. V lost 7 bases, J lost 6 bases, and 16 bases lay in between. The chain's CDR3 is CASGPGLHYEKLFF. The part of the CDR3 DNA that was read is TGCGCCAGCGGGCCGGGACTGCACTATGAAAAA.

This clone has ten or more counts. Coverage ceases 3 residues before the CDR3 finishes, and the germline J gene fills in the end. The rearrangement uses TRBV5-1 and TRBJ1-1; unclear D gene. The CDR3 runs to 14 residues. Trimming removed 1 base at V and 6 bases at J, with 13 bases between. The germline gives CDR1 SGHRS, CDR2 YFSETQ. The CDR3 bases that were read are TGCGCCAGCAGCTTGACCCTGGGCTCGGCTGAA. It is translated as CASSLTLGSAE. The CDR3 in its entirety is CASSLTLGSAEAFF.

This clone was detected many times. Sequencing ends 3 residues short of the CDR3 end; the germline J gene provides the rest. J is TRBJ2-4 and V is TRBV5-1, with D maybe TRBD2 (7 bases). Germline V gene lookup returns CDR1 SGHRS and CDR2 YFSETQ. Between the trimmed V and J ends, which lost 1 base and 8 bases, there was a span of 13 bases. CDR3 length: 14 residues. CDR3: CASSLSRGGDIQYF. The CDR3 bases that were read are TGCGCCAGCAGCTTGTCTAGAGGGGGGGACATT.

The sample holds many counts of this clone. Read data end 3 residues before the CDR3 end; the end is taken from the germline J gene. V is TRBV7-9 and J is TRBJ2-1, with 8 bases that match TRBD1. The germline V gene encodes CDR1 SEHNR and CDR2 FQNEAQ (reference sequence). The CDR3 covers 13 residues. V dropped 5 bases and J dropped 9; count of bases not matched to a gene: 6. The part of the CDR3 DNA that was read is TGTGCCAGCAGCGACAGGGGCAATAGTGAG. Its protein is CASSDRGNSE. The CDR3 in its entirety is CASSDRGNSEQFF.

This clone was counted at least ten times. The CDR3 is cut off 3 residues early in the read; its end comes from the germline J gene. The V call is TRBV19, the J call TRBJ1-1; D possibly corresponds to TRBD1 (6 bases). Germline assignment: CDR1 LNHDA and CDR2 SQIVND (reference sequence). V lost 5 bases, J lost 0 bases, and 10 bases lay in between. The CDR3 loop spans 14 amino acids. The CDR3 here is CASSPDRMNTEAFF. The sequenced CDR3 bases are TGTGCCAGTAGTCCTGACAGGATGAACACTGAA. The variable domain in full, completed from reference TRBV19 and TRBJ1-1, reads DGGITQSPKYLFRKEGQNVTLSCEQNLNHDAMYWYRQDPGQGLRLIYYSQIVNDFQKGDIAEGYSVSREKKESFPLTVTSAQKNPTAFYLCASSPDRMNTEAFFGQGTRLTVV.

This clone was recorded many times. CDR3 bases read: TGTGCCAGCAGCTTGGAGGCCGATGACACCGGGGAG. It is translated as CASSLEADDTGE. Given in full, the CDR3 is CASSLEADDTGELFF. The V call is TRBV5-8, the J call TRBJ2-2, with D unresolved. The read falls 3 residues short of the CDR3 end, and the missing part is taken from the germline J gene. This CDR3 contains 15 residues. Trimming pared 0 bases from V and 3 bases from J, leaving 9 bases between. Germline values: CDR1 SGHTS, CDR2 YDEGEE.

This clone has ten or more counts. Coverage ceases 3 residues before the CDR3 finishes, and the germline J gene fills in the end. The rearrangement joins TRBV9 to TRBJ2-7; D is perhaps TRBD2 (6 bases). Germline CDR1 is SGDLS and CDR2 is YYNGEE. The CDR3 runs 15 residues. The V end was cut by 2 bases, the J end by 3 bases, with 15 bases between. CDR3 bases read: TGTGCCAGCAGCGTGGGCGGGGAGCTCCGCTACGAG. It codes for CASSVGGELRYE. In full, the CDR3 is CASSVGGELRYEQYF.

This clone was detected many times. The read terminates 3 residues ahead of where the CDR3 ends, so the germline J gene completes it. V usage is TRBV10-1 and J usage is TRBJ2-7; D call uncertain. This CDR3 is built from 14 residues. Between the trimmed V and J ends, which lost 0 bases and 1 base, there was a span of 7 bases. Germline lookup yields CDR1 WNHNN and CDR2 SYGVQD (reference sequence). CDR3 bases read: TGCGCCAGCAGTGAGTCTTCCAAATCCTACGAG. Translation gives CASSESSKSYE. The whole CDR3 protein reads CASSESSKSYEQYF.

This clone has a count of ten or more. The DNA ends 3 residues before the CDR3 does, and the rest of the CDR3 is filled in from the germline J gene. This chain links TRBV4-1 with TRBJ2-1; D is uncertain. The CDR3 has 13 amino acids. Between the trimmed V and J ends, which lost 1 base and 6 bases, there was a span of 7 bases. Per germline, CDR1 MGHRA and CDR2 YSYEKL. This CDR3 is CASSQGASNEQFF. Incomplete CDR3 DNA: TGCGCCAGCAGCCAAGGGGCCTCCAATGAG.

This clone was seen ten or more times. The sequenced part of the CDR3 DNA is TGTGCCAGCGGGGCTAGCGGGGGTGGGGAGACC. This gives the protein CASGASGGGET. From start to end, the CDR3 is CASGASGGGETQYF. The rearrangement uses TRBV7-6 and TRBJ2-5; TRBD2 agrees at 10 bases. The read gets to within 3 residues of the CDR3 end, and the germline J gene fills in the rest. This CDR3 spans 14 amino acids. The V gene end was trimmed by 8 bases and the J gene end by 5 bases; junction bases not matched to a gene: 8. Looked up from germline, CDR1 is SGHVS and CDR2 is FNYEAQ.

At least ten counts were recorded for this clone. The read gets to within 3 residues of the CDR3 end, and the germline J gene fills in the rest. The chain has TRBV30 and TRBJ1-1; 9 bases fit TRBD1. V shed 4 bases and J 1 base; nucleotides not matched to a gene: 1. The germline CDR1 and CDR2 sequences are GTSNPN and SVGIG (reference sequence). The CDR3 loop spans 13 amino acids. The CDR3 reads CAWMGQGNTEAFF. The part of the CDR3 DNA that was read is TGTGCCTGGATGGGACAGGGGAACACTGAA. Full variable domain (remainder filled in from reference TRBV30 and TRBJ1-1): SQTIHQWPATLVQPVGSPLSLECTVEGTSNPNLYWYRQAAGRGLQLLFYSVGIGQISSEVPQNLSASRPQDRQFILSSKKLLLSDSGFYLCAWMGQGNTEAFFGQGTRLTVV.

This clone was seen many times. From the germline J gene comes the end of the CDR3, since the read stops 3 residues before it. This chain links TRBV7-8 with TRBJ2-1; 7 bases are a match to TRBD2. J gave up 3 bases and V 1 base, and 6 bases lay outside the gene matches. Looked up from germline, CDR1 is SGHVS and CDR2 is FQNEAQ. The CDR3 spans 16 residues. The chain's CDR3 is CASSLVASGLYNEQFF. CDR3 DNA, as far as it was read: TGTGCCAGCAGCTTAGTTGCTAGCGGACTCTACAATGAG.

This clone was counted ten times or more. The CDR3 is cut off 3 residues early in the read; its end comes from the germline J gene. V is TRBV20-1 and J is TRBJ2-5, with 7 bases matching TRBD1. The CDR3 consists of 13 residues. The trim removed 0 bases at V and 5 bases at J, leaving 3 bases unmatched. Germline V gives CDR1 DFQATT, CDR2 SNEGSKA (reference sequence). The CDR3 protein is CSAREGGKETQYF. The covered CDR3 bases are TGCAGTGCTAGAGAAGGGGGCAAGGAGACC.

This clone has ten or more counts. The read ends 3 residues early relative to the CDR3; the germline J gene fills the gap. The chain links TRBV11-2 to TRBJ2-7; TRBD2 matches at 9 bases. Per germline, CDR1 SGHAT and CDR2 FQNNGV. Germline trimming cut 4 bases from V and 5 bases from J; bases unmatched to any gene: 6. CDR3 length: 14 amino acids. The part of the CDR3 DNA that was read is TGTGCCAGCAGCTGGGCGGGAGGGCCTGACGAG. This translates into CASSWAGGPDE. The whole CDR3 sequence reads CASSWAGGPDEQYF.

In its sample, this clone was seen many times. Coverage ceases 3 residues before the CDR3 finishes, and the germline J gene fills in the end. The chain uses TRBV7-9 and TRBJ2-1, with 7 bases fitting TRBD2. Germline loops: CDR1 SEHNR, CDR2 FQNEAQ (reference sequence). With 0 bases clipped from V and 8 bases from J, the junction kept 4 bases outside the gene matches. This CDR3 comprises 14 residues. The CDR3 spells CASSLATSDDEQFF. CDR3 DNA (partial): TGTGCCAGCAGCTTAGCAACTAGCGACGATGAG. Filled out from reference TRBV7-9 and TRBJ2-1, the complete variable domain reads DTGVSQNPRHKITKRGQNVTFRCDPISEHNRLYWYRQTLGQGPEFLTYFQNEAQLEKSRLLSDRFSAERPKGSFSTLEIQRTEQGDSAMYLCASSLATSDDEQFFGPGTRLTVL.